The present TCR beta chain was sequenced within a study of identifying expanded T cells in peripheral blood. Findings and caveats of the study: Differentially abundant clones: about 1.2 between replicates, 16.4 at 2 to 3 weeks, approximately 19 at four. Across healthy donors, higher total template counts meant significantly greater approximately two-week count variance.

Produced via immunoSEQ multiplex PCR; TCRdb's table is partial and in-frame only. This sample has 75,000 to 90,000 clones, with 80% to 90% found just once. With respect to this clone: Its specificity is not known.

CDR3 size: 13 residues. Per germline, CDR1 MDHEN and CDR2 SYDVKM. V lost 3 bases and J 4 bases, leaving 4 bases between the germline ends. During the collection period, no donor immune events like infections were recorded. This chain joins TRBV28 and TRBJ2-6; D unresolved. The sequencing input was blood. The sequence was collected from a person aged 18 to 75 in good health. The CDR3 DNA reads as TGTGCCAGCAGTTTTCCCGGGGCCAACGTCCTGACTTTC. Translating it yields CASSFPGANVLTF.